This is a list of T cell receptor beta chains from one sample in a study of T cell responses to AZD1222 COVID-19 vaccine. Sequencing was performed with immunoSEQ multiplex PCR; in TCRdb, only in-frame clones are kept and a portion is missing. Of some 180,000 clones in the sample, approximately 93% were seen once. Here the sequenced sample was peripheral blood, taken 28 days after the second AZD1222 dose. Receptor source: an adult who received the AZD1222 COVID-19 vaccine. CDR3s include the opening cysteine and the closing phenylalanine or tryptophan. Fields, in order: V gene, J gene, D gene, clone size, CDR3 DNA, CDR3 protein. A D gene is named only where the DNA matches it firmly. The listing skips clone size in some rows; elsewhere it reads once, few, many or a size class.

TRBV6-5	TRBJ2-4	TRBD1	.	TGTGCCAGCAGTTCGCCGGGACAGGGTGTGAACATTCAGTACTTC	CASSSPGQGVNIQYF
TRBV30	TRBJ1-5	TRBD1	.	TGTGCCTGGAGGGGACAGAGCAATCAGCCCCAGCATTTT	CAWRGQSNQPQHF
TRBV18	TRBJ1-4	.	.	TGTGCCAGCTCACCACTGCGTGCAACTAATGAAAAACTGTTTTTT	CASSPLRATNEKLFF
TRBV5-1	TRBJ1-6	.	.	TGCGCCAGCAGCCTAACCGCCCCAACGTCCAGGGGTCGGAATTCACCCCTCCACTTT	CASSLTAPTSRGRNSPLHF
TRBV7-9	TRBJ1-2	.	.	TGTGCCAGCAGCTTAGGTTTTTCAGATCCCACTTTAAGGGGCTACACCTTC	CASSLGFSDPTLRGYTF
TRBV10-2	TRBJ1-5	.	once	TGCGCCAGCAGTGAGTTGAGGTCCCCCCAGCATTTT	CASSELRSPQHF
TRBV30	TRBJ2-2	.	.	TGTGCCTGGAGTGTATCTCCCGGGAACACCGGGGAGCTGTTTTTT	CAWSVSPGNTGELFF
TRBV6-5	TRBJ2-1	.	.	TGTGCCAGCAGCCGGGACTCTTACAATGAGCAGTTCTTC	CASSRDSYNEQFF
TRBV6-2/TRBV6-3	TRBJ2-7	.	.	TGTGCCAGCAGTTCGAACGGGGTTTCCTACGAGCAGTACTTC	CASSSNGVSYEQYF
TRBV11-2	TRBJ2-1	TRBD2	once	TGTGCCAGCAGGATGAGCGGGGGGGCCTACAATGAGCAGTTCTTC	CASRMSGGAYNEQFF
TRBV7-6	TRBJ1-1	.	.	TGTGCCAGCAGCTTAGGAGGAAACATGAACACTGAAGCTTTCTTT	CASSLGGNMNTEAFF
TRBV29-1	TRBJ1-1	.	few	TGCAGCGTTGAATCGGGGTTGAACACTGAAGCTTTCTTT	CSVESGLNTEAFF
TRBV7-6	TRBJ1-3	.	.	TGTGCCAGCAGCCGACAGGAGACCGATGGAAACACCATATATTTT	CASSRQETDGNTIYF
TRBV14	TRBJ2-1	TRBD2	.	TGTGCCAGCAGCCAAGCTGGAGCGGGAGGCGAGCAGTTCTTC	CASSQAGAGGEQFF
TRBV21-1	TRBJ1-2	.	.	TGTGCCAGCAGCAAAGATAAAGATGACAGGAGTTATGGCTACACCTTC	CASSKDKDDRSYGYTF
TRBV7-9	TRBJ2-7	TRBD2	.	TGTGCCAGCAGCCCGCCGGGCGGGGGACGGTACGAGCAGTACTTC	CASSPPGGGRYEQYF
TRBV19	TRBJ2-6	.	.	TGTGCCAGTAAGAGGGGCTCTGGGGCCAACGTCCTGACTTTC	CASKRGSGANVLTF
TRBV12-3/TRBV12-4	TRBJ1-5	.	.	TGTGCCAGCAGTCTCTTTAACGGTCAGCCCCAGCATTTT	CASSLFNGQPQHF
TRBV30	TRBJ1-2	.	.	TGTGCCCTGAGACTTCAGGCCCTGTATGGCTACACCTTC	CALRLQALYGYTF
TRBV5-4	TRBJ2-1	TRBD2	.	TGTGCCAGCAGCTATGGGCGGGAGGGCCCTTACAATGAGCAGTTCTTC	CASSYGREGPYNEQFF
TRBV5-4	TRBJ2-4	TRBD2	.	TGTGCCAGCAGCTTGGCCGATCGGGCGGGAGGAAACATTCAGTACTTC	CASSLADRAGGNIQYF
TRBV19	TRBJ2-5	.	.	TGTGCCAGTAGTGTTACTAGCCGTATTGAGACCCAGTACTTC	CASSVTSRIETQYF
TRBV29-1	TRBJ1-2	.	.	TGCAGCGTTGTATCCGATAACTATGGCTACACCTTC	CSVVSDNYGYTF
TRBV19	TRBJ1-5	TRBD1	.	TGTGCCAGTAGTAAGGGACAGGGGGTTAGCAATCAGCCCCAGCATTTT	CASSKGQGVSNQPQHF
TRBV7-9	TRBJ2-2	TRBD2	.	TGTGCCAGCAGCTGGAATTCCGGGACTAGGGGCACCGGGGAGCTGTTTTTT	CASSWNSGTRGTGELFF
TRBV5-1	TRBJ1-1	.	.	TGCGCCAGCAGCTCCCGGGGTGACACCCACACTGAAGCTTTCTTT	CASSSRGDTHTEAFF
TRBV19	TRBJ1-5	.	.	TGTGCCAGTAGTAATCGGGCACTGCCCCAGCATTTT	CASSNRALPQHF
TRBV5-1	TRBJ2-2	.	.	TGCGCCAGCAGCCCGGGTACCCCTGAGGGGGAGCTGTTTTTT	CASSPGTPEGELFF
TRBV6-5	TRBJ2-3	TRBD1	few	TGTGCCAGCAGATCGCCGGACAGGGGTACGGATACGCAGTATTTT	CASRSPDRGTDTQYF
TRBV11-3	TRBJ2-7	.	.	TGTGCCAGCAGCCCCGGGACGGATCCCTACGAGGGCGAGCAGTACTTC	CASSPGTDPYEGEQYF
TRBV18	TRBJ1-5	.	.	TGTGCCAGCTCACCATCGAGGCAGAGCAATCAGCCCCAGCATTTT	CASSPSRQSNQPQHF
TRBV6-5	TRBJ2-7	.	.	TGTGCCAGCACGAACAGTCGTACCTACGAGCAGTACTTC	CASTNSRTYEQYF
TRBV10-3	TRBJ1-2	.	.	TGTGCCATCAGTGACCTTCAGGGAGCCTATGGCTACACCTTC	CAISDLQGAYGYTF
TRBV18	TRBJ1-4	.	.	TGTGCCAGCTCAGACTTTAATGAAAAACTGTTTTTT	CASSDFNEKLFF
TRBV3-1/TRBV3-2	TRBJ1-1	.	.	TGTGCCAGCAGTTGGGCGGGGACAAGTCGGAACACTGAAGCTTTCTTT	CASSWAGTSRNTEAFF
TRBV19	TRBJ1-2	.	once	TGTGCCAGTACCGTTACAGGGAACGGCTACACCTTC	CASTVTGNGYTF
TRBV7-9	TRBJ1-6	.	once	TGTGCCAGCAGCTTAGTTCAGGGGAATTCACCCCTCCACTTT	CASSLVQGNSPLHF